This T cell receptor (beta chain) stems from a study of cytotoxic CD8 clonotypes in ibrutinib-treated CLL. With sequencing, the targeted depth ranged from 1 in 200,000 to 1 in 1 million T cells. Sequencing used immunoSEQ multiplex PCR; TCRdb keeps in-frame clones, though not all of them. The table records more than 200,000 clones, around three quarters of them present only once. Per germline, CDR1 LNHNV and CDR2 YYDKDF (reference sequence). J was trimmed by 4 bases and V by 6 bases; bases with no gene match: 16. This CDR3 region has 17 residues. With cryopreserved PBMCs as the source, 2 to 2.5 micrograms of genomic DNA went to TCR beta libraries.

The J gene is TRBJ2-5, the V gene TRBV15; 8 bases map to TRBD1. The receptor was derived from a human donor with chronic lymphocytic leukemia. The sample consisted of PBMCs, taken after 24 months of ibrutinib treatment. The CDR3 loop reads CATRSRDRGKVSETQYF. CDR3 coding DNA: TGTGCCACCAGGTCCAGAGACAGGGGCAAGGTGTCAGAGACCCAGTACTTC.